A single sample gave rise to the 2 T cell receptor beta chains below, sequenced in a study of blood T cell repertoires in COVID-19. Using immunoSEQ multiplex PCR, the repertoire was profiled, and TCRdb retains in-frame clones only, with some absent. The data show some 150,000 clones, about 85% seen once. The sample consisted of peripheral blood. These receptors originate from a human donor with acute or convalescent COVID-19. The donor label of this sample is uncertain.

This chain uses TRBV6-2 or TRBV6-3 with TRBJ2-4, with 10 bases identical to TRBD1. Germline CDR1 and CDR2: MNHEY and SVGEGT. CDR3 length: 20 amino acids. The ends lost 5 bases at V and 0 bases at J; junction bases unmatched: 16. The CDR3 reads CASSLYLGTGETLAKNIQYF. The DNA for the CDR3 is TGTGCCAGCAGTCTTTACCTCGGGACAGGGGAAACCTTAGCCAAAAACATTCAGTACTTC.

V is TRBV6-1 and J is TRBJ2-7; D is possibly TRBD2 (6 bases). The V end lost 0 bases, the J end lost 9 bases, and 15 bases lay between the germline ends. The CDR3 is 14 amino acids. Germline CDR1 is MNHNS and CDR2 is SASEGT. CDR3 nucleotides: TGTGCCAGCAGTGAAGCAGGACGGGACTTAGGGCAGTACGTC. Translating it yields CASSEAGRDLGQYV.